A single sample is the source of the 9 T cell receptor beta chains below, sequenced in a study of T cell changes during pregnancy in multiple sclerosis (dated by TCRdb to about 2019). Library creation used the immunoSEQ multiplex PCR assay. TCRdb retrieved this table from immuneACCESS and kept in-frame rearrangements only. Not all clones are present; in checked studies, unresolved V genes account for under half, and no reason is known for the remainder. In all, the sample holds tens of thousands of clones, and 85% to 95% of those were seen once. The ten largest clones take up approximately 0.4% of the sample. The starting material was CD4+ T cells from peripheral blood mononuclear cells, obtained before pregnancy. The source is a female donor with multiple sclerosis, enrolled in a pregnancy study.

The chain couples TRBV6-1 to TRBJ2-1; D is undetermined. This CDR3 has 12 amino acids. CDR1 and CDR2 (germline): MNHNS, SASEGT. V lost 5 bases and J 10 bases, leaving 12 bases between the germline ends. The CDR3, as DNA: TGTGCCAGCAGTACTCTCTCCAGGGAGCAGTTCTTC. Translating gives CASSTLSREQFF.

The chain recombines TRBV28 with TRBJ2-3; D may be TRBD2 (7 bases). CDR1 and CDR2 (germline): MDHEN, SYDVKM. The CDR3 spans 15 residues. With 4 bases removed from V and 5 bases from J, the gap between germline ends came to 16 bases. DNA for the CDR3: TGTGCCAGCAGTTCCAGGGGAGGGGTGAGAGATACGCAGTATTTT. It specifies CASSSRGGVRDTQYF.

This clone is medium-sized in the sample. The chain has TRBV19 and TRBJ1-4, with a possible D match to TRBD1 (5 bases). V was pared by 3 bases and J by 0 bases, with 8 bases between. The CDR3 contains 15 residues. Per the germline V gene, CDR1 is LNHDA and CDR2 is SQIVND (reference sequence). The CDR3 loop reads CASSISTATNEKLFF. The CDR3 DNA reads TGTGCCAGTAGTATCTCGACAGCAACTAATGAAAAACTGTTTTTT.

The chain combines TRBV19 with TRBJ2-7; TRBD1 matches at 9 bases. Germline lookup yields CDR1 LNHDA and CDR2 SQIVND (reference sequence). Losses at the gene ends were 1 base for V and 2 bases for J; bases not matched to a gene: 3. There are 15 residues in the CDR3. This CDR3 is CASSIGRDRAYEQYF. The CDR3 nucleotides are TGTGCCAGTAGTATAGGCCGGGACAGGGCCTACGAGCAGTACTTC.

This clone has a single count. The chain joins TRBV4-1 to TRBJ2-5, with a tentative D call TRBD2 (5 bases). The CDR3 is 15 amino acids. CDR1 MGHRA and CDR2 YSYEKL come from the germline V gene. V was trimmed by 1 base and J by 1 base, leaving 10 bases between them. CDR3 protein: CASSQVGLIQETQYF. CDR3 coding DNA: TGCGCCAGCAGCCAAGTCGGACTGATCCAAGAGACCCAGTACTTC.

This chain connects TRBV5-5 to TRBJ1-2, with TRBD1 identical over 8 bases. The J segment lost 8 bases and the V segment lost 1 base, leaving 4 bases of the junction unmatched. The CDR3 has 13 residues. Germline V gives CDR1 SGHKS, CDR2 YYEKEE (reference sequence). CDR3 nucleotide sequence: TGTGCCAGCAGCTTGAACAGGGGGGGAGGCTACACCTTC. This sequence encodes CASSLNRGGGYTF.

The chain has TRBV6-6 and TRBJ2-7, with 8 bases fitting TRBD1. The CDR3 covers 14 residues. Trimming cost V 5 bases and J 4 bases; bases outside gene matches: 7. Germline V gene sequence: CDR1 MNHNY, CDR2 SVGAGI (reference sequence). Written as DNA, the CDR3 is TGTGCCAGCAGTCTTTCGGGACAGGTGTACGAGCAGTACTTC. Translation gives CASSLSGQVYEQYF.

The gene calls are TRBV27 and TRBJ2-1, with a possible D match to TRBD2 (5 bases). Trimming removed 3 bases from V and 9 bases from J, with 15 bases in between. The V gene's germline CDR1 is MNHEY and CDR2 SMNVEV (reference sequence). The CDR3 loop spans 14 amino acids. The CDR3 bases are TGTGCCAGCAGTTTTGATCAGACTAAGGGTGAGCAGTTCTTC. Its protein product is CASSFDQTKGEQFF.

The chain joins TRBV7-8 to TRBJ1-1; D is possibly TRBD1 (5 bases). CDR3 length: 15 residues. The germline V gene encodes CDR1 SGHVS and CDR2 FQNEAQ. Trimming shortened V by 5 bases and J by 3 bases, and 16 bases separated the two germline ends. The CDR3 coding sequence is TGTGCCAGCAGCCCCGGCGGGGGGAGGGACACTGAAGCTTTCTTT. It yields the protein CASSPGGGRDTEAFF.